This entry features one TCR beta chain sequence. Its antigen is unknown. The entry originates in a study of T cell repertoires in cytomegalovirus infection. Study summary: Alongside well-studied HLA-B-restricted CMV epitopes, recently identified HLA-C-restricted CMV epitopes were also used. Signatures in public TCR beta sequences pointed to both CMV infection and matching HLA type.

The V gene's germline CDR1 is LGHDT and CDR2 YNNKEL (reference sequence). Trimming cost V 9 bases and J 4 bases, with 17 bases left between them. The CDR3 spans 14 residues. Study conclusions and caveats: HLA-C-restricted CMV-specific TCR beta clonotypes prevailed in the ex vivo response. Frequencies of public TCR beta families were cumulated, and this identified carriers of CMV plus the relevant HLA.

TCRdb re-called the reads through MiXCR, storing one row per CDR3 protein. This table holds 800,000 to 950,000 distinct CDR3 sequences, 32% found once. The rearrangement links TRBV3-1 to TRBJ2-3, with D unresolved. The source of this sequence is a human donor in good health (CMV status not recorded). Some clones in this sample may be carry-over from other donors' samples. Here the sequenced sample was cultured CD8+ T cells from PBMCs, taken from culture after CMV antigen stimulation. The CDR3 DNA reads as TGTGCCAGTATGCCGAGTATAGTTCCAGATACGCAGTATTTT. It specifies CASMPSIVPDTQYF.